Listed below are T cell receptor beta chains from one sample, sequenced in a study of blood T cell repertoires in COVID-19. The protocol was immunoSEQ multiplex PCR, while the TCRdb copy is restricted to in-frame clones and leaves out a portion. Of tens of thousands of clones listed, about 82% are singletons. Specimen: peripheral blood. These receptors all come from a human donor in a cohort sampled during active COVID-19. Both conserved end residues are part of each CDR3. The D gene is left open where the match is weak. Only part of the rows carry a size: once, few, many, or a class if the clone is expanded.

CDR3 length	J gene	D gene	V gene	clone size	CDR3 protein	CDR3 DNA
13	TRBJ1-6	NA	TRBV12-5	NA	CASGVSYASPLHF	TGTGCTAGTGGTGTATCTTATGCGTCACCCCTCCACTTT
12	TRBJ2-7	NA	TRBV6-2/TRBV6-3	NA	CASSGAGSEQYF	TGTGCCAGCAGCGGTGCAGGGTCCGAGCAGTACTTC
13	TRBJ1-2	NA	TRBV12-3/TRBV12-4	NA	CASSLATEYGYTF	TGTGCCAGCAGTTTAGCGACAGAGTATGGCTACACCTTC
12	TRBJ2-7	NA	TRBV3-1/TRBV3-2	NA	CASSQGGREQYF	TGTGCCAGCAGCCAAGGGGGGCGGGAGCAGTACTTC
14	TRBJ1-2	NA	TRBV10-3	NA	CAISEGHLEGGYTF	TGTGCCATCAGTGAGGGCCACCTCGAGGGTGGCTACACCTTC
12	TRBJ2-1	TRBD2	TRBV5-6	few	CASSLVAGEQFF	TGTGCCAGCAGCTTGGTAGCGGGCGAGCAGTTCTTC
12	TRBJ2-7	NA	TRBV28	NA	CASAWGAYEQYF	TGTGCCAGCGCGTGGGGGGCCTACGAGCAGTACTTC
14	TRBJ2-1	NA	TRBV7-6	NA	CASSLENSKNEQFF	TGTGCCAGCAGCTTAGAAAACTCGAAGAATGAGCAGTTCTTC
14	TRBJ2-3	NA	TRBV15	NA	CATSRDRRVVTQYF	TGTGCCACCAGCAGAGATCGCAGGGTAGTTACGCAGTATTTT
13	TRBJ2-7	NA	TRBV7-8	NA	CASSLGGPYEQYF	TGTGCCAGCAGCTTAGGAGGGCCCTACGAGCAGTACTTC
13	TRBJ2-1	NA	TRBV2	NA	CASSVGSYNEQFF	TGTGCCAGCAGTGTCGGGTCCTACAATGAGCAGTTCTTC
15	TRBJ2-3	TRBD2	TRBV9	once	CASSVQGGSADTQYF	TGTGCCAGCAGCGTACAAGGCGGGAGTGCAGATACGCAGTATTTT
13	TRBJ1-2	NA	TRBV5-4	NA	CASSLEGVYGYTF	TGTGCCAGCAGCTTGGAGGGGGTCTATGGCTACACCTTC
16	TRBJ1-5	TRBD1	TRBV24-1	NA	CATSGQGEGRNQPQHF	TGTGCCACCAGTGGACAGGGAGAGGGGCGCAATCAGCCCCAGCATTTT
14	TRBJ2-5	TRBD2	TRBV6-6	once	CASRLAGEQETQYF	TGTGCCAGCCGACTAGCGGGGGAGCAAGAGACCCAGTACTTC
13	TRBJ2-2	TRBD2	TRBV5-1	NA	CASSPLGGMELFF	TGCGCCAGCAGCCCATTGGGAGGGATGGAGCTGTTTTTT
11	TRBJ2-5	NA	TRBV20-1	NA	CSAARAETQYF	TGCAGTGCCGCGCGGGCGGAGACCCAGTACTTC
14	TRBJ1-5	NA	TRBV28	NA	CASSSSGSNQPQHF	TGTGCCAGCAGTTCCTCGGGTAGCAATCAGCCCCAGCATTTT
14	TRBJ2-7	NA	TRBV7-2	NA	CATRGDPTSYEQYF	TGTGCCACCAGAGGAGATCCCACTTCCTACGAGCAGTACTTC
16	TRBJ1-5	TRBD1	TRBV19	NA	CASSLGTGNSNQPQHF	TGTGCCAGTAGTCTCGGGACAGGCAATAGCAATCAGCCCCAGCATTTT
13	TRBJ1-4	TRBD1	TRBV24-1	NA	CATSDWDSEKLFF	TGTGCCACCAGTGATTGGGACAGTGAAAAACTGTTTTTT
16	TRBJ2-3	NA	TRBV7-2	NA	CASSKRGGTSTDTQYF	TGTGCCAGCAGCAAGCGTGGCGGGACTAGCACAGATACGCAGTATTTT
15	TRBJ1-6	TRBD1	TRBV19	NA	CASSPRQGGNSPLHF	TGTGCCAGTAGTCCCCGACAGGGGGGGAATTCACCCCTCCACTTT
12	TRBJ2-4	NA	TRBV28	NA	CASSWDINIQYF	TGTGCCAGCAGCTGGGACATAAACATTCAGTACTTC
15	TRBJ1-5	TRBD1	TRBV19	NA	CASSIKGQGGQPQHF	TGTGCCAGTAGTATTAAGGGACAGGGGGGACAGCCCCAGCATTTT
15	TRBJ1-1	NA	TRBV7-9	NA	CASSRPGRGRSEAFF	TGTGCCAGCAGCCGCCCCGGCAGGGGCCGATCTGAAGCTTTCTTT
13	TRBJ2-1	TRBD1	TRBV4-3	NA	CASSQAGGNEQFF	TGCGCCAGCAGCCAAGCAGGGGGCAATGAGCAGTTCTTC
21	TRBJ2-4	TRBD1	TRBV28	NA	CASSFGWGPGQTPLAKNIQYF	TGTGCCAGCAGTTTTGGTTGGGGCCCGGGACAGACCCCACTAGCCAAAAACATTCAGTACTTC
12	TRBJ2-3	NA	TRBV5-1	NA	CASSPSTDTQYF	TGCGCCAGCAGCCCTAGCACAGATACGCAGTATTTT
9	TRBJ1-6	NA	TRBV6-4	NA	CASRELLHF	TGTGCCAGCAGGGAGCTCCTCCACTTT
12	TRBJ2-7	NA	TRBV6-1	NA	CASSENLGEQYF	TGTGCCAGCAGTGAGAACCTAGGCGAGCAGTACTTC
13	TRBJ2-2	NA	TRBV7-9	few	CASSLVSTGELFF	TGTGCCAGCAGCTTAGTATCCACCGGGGAGCTGTTTTTT
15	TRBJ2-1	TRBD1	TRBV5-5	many	CASSLVGQGQNEQFF	TGTGCCAGCAGCTTGGTGGGACAGGGACAAAATGAGCAGTTCTTC
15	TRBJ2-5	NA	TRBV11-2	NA	CASSFLVTRGETQYF	TGTGCCAGCAGCTTCCTGGTTACTCGGGGGGAGACCCAGTACTTC
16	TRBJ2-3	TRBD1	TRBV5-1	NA	CASSFGRTGGTDTQYF	TGCGCCAGCAGCTTTGGTCGGACAGGGGGCACAGATACGCAGTATTTT
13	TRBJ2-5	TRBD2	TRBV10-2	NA	CASSGTRGETQYF	TGCGCCAGCAGTGGGACTAGGGGAGAGACCCAGTACTTC
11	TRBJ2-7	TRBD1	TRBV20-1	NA	CSAGQADEQYF	TGCAGTGCTGGACAGGCCGACGAGCAGTACTTC
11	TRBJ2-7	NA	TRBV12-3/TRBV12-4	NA	CASSSSYEQYF	TGTGCCAGCAGTTCTTCCTACGAGCAGTACTTC
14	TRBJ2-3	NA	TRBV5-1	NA	CASSLLARTDTQYF	TGCGCCAGCAGCTTGCTAGCGCGCACAGATACGCAGTATTTT
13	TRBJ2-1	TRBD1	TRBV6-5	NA	CASTQGVYNEQFF	TGTGCCAGCACACAGGGGGTGTACAATGAGCAGTTCTTC
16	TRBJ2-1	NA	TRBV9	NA	CASSDQGTSSWNEQFF	TGTGCCAGCAGCGACCAGGGTACTAGCTCTTGGAATGAGCAGTTCTTC
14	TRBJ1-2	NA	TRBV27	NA	CASSFRHGSYGYTF	TGTGCCAGCAGTTTTAGACACGGCAGCTATGGCTACACCTTC
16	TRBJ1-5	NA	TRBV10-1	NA	CASSEVRLEINQPQHF	TGCGCCAGCAGTGAGGTGCGGCTAGAAATTAATCAGCCCCAGCATTTT
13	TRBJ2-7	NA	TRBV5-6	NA	CASSLVTYYEQYF	TGTGCCAGCAGCTTGGTGACATATTACGAGCAGTACTTC
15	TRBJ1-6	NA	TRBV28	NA	CASSLGGNLNSPLHF	TGTGCCAGCAGTTTAGGCGGGAACTTAAATTCACCCCTCCACTTT
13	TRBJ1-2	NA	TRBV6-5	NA	CASRVDRTKGYTF	TGTGCCAGCAGGGTCGACAGGACGAAGGGCTACACCTTC
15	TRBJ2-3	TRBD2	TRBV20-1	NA	CSASGNSGGTDTQYF	TGCAGTGCCAGTGGGAATAGCGGGGGAACAGATACGCAGTATTTT
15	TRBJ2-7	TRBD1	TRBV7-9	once	CASSARRDRGNEQYF	TGTGCCAGCAGCGCCCGCCGGGACAGGGGTAACGAGCAGTACTTC
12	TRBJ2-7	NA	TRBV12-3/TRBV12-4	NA	CASRSLEREQYF	TGTGCCAGCAGGTCCCTGGAGAGGGAGCAGTACTTC
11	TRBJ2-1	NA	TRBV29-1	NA	CSVWEENEQFF	TGCAGCGTTTGGGAGGAGAATGAGCAGTTCTTC
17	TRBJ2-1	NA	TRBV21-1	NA	CASSTSGTGGSYNEQFF	TGTGCCAGCAGCACGTCCGGGACAGGGGGTTCATACAATGAGCAGTTCTTC
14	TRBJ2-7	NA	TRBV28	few	CASSPPQGPYEQYF	TGTGCCAGCAGTCCCCCCCAGGGGCCATACGAGCAGTACTTC
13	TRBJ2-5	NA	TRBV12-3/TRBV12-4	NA	CASRSTAEETQYF	TGTGCCAGCAGATCGACTGCCGAAGAGACCCAGTACTTC
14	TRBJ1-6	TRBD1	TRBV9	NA	CASSVGDRGSPLHF	TGTGCCAGCAGCGTCGGGGACAGGGGTTCACCCCTCCACTTT
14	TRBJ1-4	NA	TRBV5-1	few	CASTSVAGSEKLFF	TGCGCCAGCACCTCCGTTGCTGGGAGTGAAAAACTGTTTTTT
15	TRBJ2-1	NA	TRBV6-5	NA	CASSRSLEGAGEQFF	TGTGCCAGCAGCCGTTCCCTGGAGGGGGCCGGTGAGCAGTTCTTC
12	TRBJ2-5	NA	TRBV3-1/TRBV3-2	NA	CASSQELARHNF	TGTGCCAGCAGCCAAGAACTTGCTAGGCACAACTTC
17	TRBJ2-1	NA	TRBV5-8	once	CASSATTRMSSYNEQFF	TGTGCCAGCAGCGCTACGACTCGAATGAGCTCCTACAATGAGCAGTTCTTC
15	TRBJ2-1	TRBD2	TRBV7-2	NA	CASSPGGALDNEQFF	TGTGCCAGCAGCCCGGGAGGGGCACTTGACAATGAGCAGTTCTTC
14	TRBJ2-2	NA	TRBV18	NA	CASSRDTNTGELFF	TGTGCCAGCTCACGGGACACGAACACCGGGGAGCTGTTTTTT